The rows below give T cell receptor beta chains drawn from one sample of a study of response to subunit inactivated influenza vaccine. Each CDR3 protein gets one entry after TCRdb re-called the RT-PCR reads with MiXCR. Here the sample spans 280,000 or so distinct CDR3 sequences, 21% being singletons. This specimen consisted of PBMCs from blood, obtained less than 22 months after vaccination. The receptors originated from a man aged 50 to 75 who received an inactivated influenza vaccine. Each CDR3 is given with its conserved first and last residue. A D gene is named only where the DNA matches it firmly. Size is stated for part of the rows, as once, few or many counts, or as a class when the clone is expanded.

d_call | j_call | v_call | clone_size | cdr3_nt | cdr3_aa
. | TRBJ2-3 | TRBV7-2 | . | TGTGCCAGCAGGTTAAGACCATGGGGCACAGATACGCAGTATTTT | CASRLRPWGTDTQYF
TRBD2 | TRBJ2-1 | TRBV27 | . | TGTGCCAGCAGTTCCGGGACTAGCGGGGACTACAATGAGCAGTTCTTC | CASSSGTSGDYNEQFF
TRBD1 | TRBJ1-4 | TRBV12-3/TRBV12-4 | few | TGTGCCAGCAGTCCCGGACAGGCAACTAATGAAAAACTGTTTTTT | CASSPGQATNEKLFF
. | TRBJ1-1 | TRBV9 | many | TGTGCCAGCAGCGTAGTGGCAGGGCCGAACACTGAAGCTTTCTTT | CASSVVAGPNTEAFF
. | TRBJ1-5 | TRBV6-5 | few | TGTGCCAGCAGTTACTTGGCCAGCAATCAGCCCCAGCATTTT | CASSYLASNQPQHF
. | TRBJ2-1 | TRBV6-2/TRBV6-3 | few | TGTGCCAGCAGCTCGCCTCGGGAGCAGTTCTTC | CASSSPREQFF
. | TRBJ1-1 | TRBV19 | few | TGTGCCACCTCCGGGACAAGAAACACTGAAGCTTTCTTT | CATSGTRNTEAFF
. | TRBJ2-2 | TRBV20-1 | . | TGCAGTGCTAGAGATTTCAGGGTTAGCACCGGGGAGCTGTTTTTT | CSARDFRVSTGELFF
TRBD1 | TRBJ1-5 | TRBV6-1 | few | TGTGCCAGCGGGACAGGAGCCTCATATAGCAATCAGCCCCAGCATTTT | CASGTGASYSNQPQHF
TRBD1 | TRBJ2-5 | TRBV9 | . | TGTGCCAGCAGCGTAGCGAGGGGGCCCCAGGAGACCCAGTACTTC | CASSVARGPQETQYF
. | TRBJ1-1 | TRBV3-1 | few | TGTGCCAGCAGCCAAGATTGGGGGGCAGGTTCAGAAGCTTTCTTT | CASSQDWGAGSEAFF